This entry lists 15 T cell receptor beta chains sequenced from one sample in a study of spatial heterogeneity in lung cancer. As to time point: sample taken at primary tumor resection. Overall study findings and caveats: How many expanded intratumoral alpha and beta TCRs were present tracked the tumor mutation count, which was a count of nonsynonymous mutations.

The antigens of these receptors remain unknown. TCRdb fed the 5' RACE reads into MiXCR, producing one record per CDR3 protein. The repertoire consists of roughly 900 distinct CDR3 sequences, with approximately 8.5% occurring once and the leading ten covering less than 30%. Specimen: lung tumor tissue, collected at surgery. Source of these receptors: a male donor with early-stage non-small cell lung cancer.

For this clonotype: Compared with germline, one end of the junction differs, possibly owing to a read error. CDR3 region: CRSKGAGNTEAFF. CDR3 DNA: TGTCGCAGCAAAGGAGCGGGGAACACTGAAGCTTTCTTC. V usage is TRBV6-2 or TRBV6-3 and J usage is TRBJ1-1; D not certain. Germline loops: CDR1 MNHEY, CDR2 SVGEGT. The length of the CDR3 is 13 residues.

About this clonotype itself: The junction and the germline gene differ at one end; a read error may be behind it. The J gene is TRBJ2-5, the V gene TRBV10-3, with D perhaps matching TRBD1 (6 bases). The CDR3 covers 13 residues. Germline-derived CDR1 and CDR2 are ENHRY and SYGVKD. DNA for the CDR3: TGTGCCAGCAGTAGACAGGTAGAAGAGACCCAGTACTTC. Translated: CASSRQVEETQYF.

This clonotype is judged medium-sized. The CDR3 DNA sequence: TGCGCCAGCAGCCCCTATTCAGGAGCCTACGAGCAGTACTTC. Its translation: CASSPYSGAYEQYF. The V gene is TRBV4-3, the J gene TRBJ2-7; the D is unclear. The ends were cut back, 4 bases at V and 2 bases at J, with 12 bases in the middle. Germline loops: CDR1 LGHNA, CDR2 YSLEER. The length of the CDR3 is 14 residues.

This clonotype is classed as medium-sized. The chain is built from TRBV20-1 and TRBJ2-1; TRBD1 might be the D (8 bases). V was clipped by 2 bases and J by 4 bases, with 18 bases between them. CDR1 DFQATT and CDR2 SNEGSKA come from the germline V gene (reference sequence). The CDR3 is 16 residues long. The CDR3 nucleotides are TGCAGTGCTAGACGCCCCGGACAGGGAGGGTACAATGAGCAGTTCTTC. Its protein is CSARRPGQGGYNEQFF.

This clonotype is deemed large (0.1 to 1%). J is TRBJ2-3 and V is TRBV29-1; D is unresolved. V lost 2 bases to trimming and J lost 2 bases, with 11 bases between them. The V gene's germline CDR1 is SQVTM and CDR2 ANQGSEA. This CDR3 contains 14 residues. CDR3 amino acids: CSVETEPVTDTQYF. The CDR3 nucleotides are TGCAGCGTTGAAACAGAACCCGTCACAGATACGCAGTATTTT.

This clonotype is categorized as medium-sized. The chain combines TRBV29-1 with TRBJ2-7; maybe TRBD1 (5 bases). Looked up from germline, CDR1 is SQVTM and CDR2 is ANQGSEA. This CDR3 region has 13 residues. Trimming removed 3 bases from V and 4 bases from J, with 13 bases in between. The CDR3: CSVDRGQGYEQYF. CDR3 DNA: TGCAGCGTTGACAGAGGACAAGGGTACGAGCAGTACTTC.

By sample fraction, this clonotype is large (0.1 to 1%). Here the CDR3 reads CASGQGGNQPQHF. The CDR3 nucleotides read TGTGCCAGCGGACAGGGAGGCAATCAGCCCCAGCATTTT. This chain uses TRBV3-1 with TRBJ1-5; 8 nucleotides match TRBD1. V was clipped by 8 bases and J by 2 bases; unmatched bases: 2. Germline lookup yields CDR1 LGHDT and CDR2 YNNKEL (reference sequence). The CDR3 covers 13 residues.

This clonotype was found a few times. The CDR3 here is CASSSSGPYTEAFF. The DNA of the CDR3 is TGTGCCAGCAGCAGCTCGGGACCGTACACTGAAGCTTTCTTT. V usage is TRBV7-3 and J usage is TRBJ1-1, with a possible D match to TRBD1 (5 bases). Between the trimmed V and J ends, which lost 5 bases and 3 bases, there was a span of 13 bases. CDR1 is SGHTA and CDR2 is FQGTGA in the germline V gene. The CDR3 totals 14 residues.

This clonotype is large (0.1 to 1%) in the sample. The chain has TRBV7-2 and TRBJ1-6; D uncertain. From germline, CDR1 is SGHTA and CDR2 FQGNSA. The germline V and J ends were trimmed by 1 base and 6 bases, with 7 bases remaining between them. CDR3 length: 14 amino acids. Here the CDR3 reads CASSLDSLNSPLHF. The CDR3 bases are TGTGCCAGCAGCTTAGACAGCCTTAATTCACCCCTCCACTTT.

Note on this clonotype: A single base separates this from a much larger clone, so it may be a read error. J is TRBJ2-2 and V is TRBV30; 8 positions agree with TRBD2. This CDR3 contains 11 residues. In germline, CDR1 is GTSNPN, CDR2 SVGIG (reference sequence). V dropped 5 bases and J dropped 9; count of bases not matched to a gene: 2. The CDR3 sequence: CAWGLAWELFF. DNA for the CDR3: TGTGCCTGGGGACTAGCCTGGGAGCTGTTTTTT.

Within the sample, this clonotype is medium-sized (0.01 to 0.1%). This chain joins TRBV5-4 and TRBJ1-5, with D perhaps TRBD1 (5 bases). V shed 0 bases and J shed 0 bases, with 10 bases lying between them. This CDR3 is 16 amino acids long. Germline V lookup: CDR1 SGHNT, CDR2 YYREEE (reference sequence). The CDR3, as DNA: TGTGCCAGCAGCTTGGGGGGTAGGGGTAGCAATCAGCCCCAGCATTTT. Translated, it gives CASSLGGRGSNQPQHF.

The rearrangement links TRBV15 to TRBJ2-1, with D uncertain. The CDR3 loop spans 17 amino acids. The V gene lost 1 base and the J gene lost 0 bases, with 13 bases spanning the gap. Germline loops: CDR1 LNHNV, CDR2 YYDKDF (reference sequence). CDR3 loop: CATSRVPGFSSYNEQFF. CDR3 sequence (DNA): TGTGCCACCAGCAGAGTTCCCGGGTTTAGCTCCTACAATGAGCAGTTCTTC.

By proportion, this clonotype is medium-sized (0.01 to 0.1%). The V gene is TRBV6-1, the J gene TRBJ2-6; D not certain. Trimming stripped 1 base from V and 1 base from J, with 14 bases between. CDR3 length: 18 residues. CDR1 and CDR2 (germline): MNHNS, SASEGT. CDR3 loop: CASSEGSLTDSGANVLTF. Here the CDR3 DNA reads TGTGCCAGCAGTGAAGGGAGCTTGACCGATTCTGGGGCCAACGTCCTGACTTTC.

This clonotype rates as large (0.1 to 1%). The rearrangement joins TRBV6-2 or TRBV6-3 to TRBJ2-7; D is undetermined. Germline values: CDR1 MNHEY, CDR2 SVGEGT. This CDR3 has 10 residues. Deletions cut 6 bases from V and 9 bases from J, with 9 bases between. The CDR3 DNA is TGTGCCAGCAGACCCCCCGGGCAGTACTTC. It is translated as CASRPPGQYF.

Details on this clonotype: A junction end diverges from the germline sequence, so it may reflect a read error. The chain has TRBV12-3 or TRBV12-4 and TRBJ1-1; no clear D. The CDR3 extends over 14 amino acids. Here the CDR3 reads CASSFIIHDTEVFF. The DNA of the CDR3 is TGTGCCAGCAGCTTCATTATACATGACACTGAAGTTTTCTTT.